The present TCR beta chain was sequenced within a study of T cell repertoires in ileal Crohn's disease. Produced via immunoSEQ multiplex PCR; TCRdb's table is partial and in-frame only. This table has 7,000 to 8,500 clones, about 79% appearing once. The CDR3 is made up of 15 amino acids. With 0 bases removed from V and 12 bases from J, the gap between germline ends came to 17 bases. Per the germline V gene, CDR1 is LNHNV and CDR2 is YYDKDF (reference sequence). The origin of this receptor is an adult with Crohn's disease. What was sequenced was ileal tissue. The V gene is TRBV15, the J gene TRBJ1-4, with a weak D call TRBD1 (5 bases). In DNA form, the CDR3 reads TGTGCCACCAGCAGAGATCTGATGCAGGGTCGGGAACTGTTTTTT. This translates into CATSRDLMQGRELFF.